This T cell receptor beta chain was captured by sequencing in a study of tumor-infiltrating lymphocytes in oesophageal squamous cell carcinoma (dated by TCRdb to the mid-2010s). The receptor library was made with PCR. Sequencing used an Illumina HiSeq 2000. TCRdb applied fastp at Q25 and MiXCR to the public reads, then kept only in-frame beta chains. Every CDR3 protein is listed once, alongside the most common genes and DNA of its rows. Present in this sample are over 10,000 distinct CDR3 sequences, roughly half of which were seen just once. About 14% of the sample comes from the top ten. Note on this clonotype: The clone's antigen remains unknown. No base quality information exists; no much larger clone differs at one position.

The CDR3 numbers 12 residues from cysteine through phenylalanine. The sequence is cut down to CDR3 DNA, 36 bases in frame from base 1. CDR1 and CDR2, looked up from the germline V gene (reference sequence), are SEHNR and FQNEAQ. The specimen was normal esophageal tissue next to the tumor. Recombination joined TRBV7-9 with TRBJ2-4; confidence is insufficient to name the D gene. The better agreement between TRBJ2-5 and the DNA end casts doubt on the J call. The source of this sequence is a male donor with esophageal squamous cell carcinoma. The CDR3 is CASSSVGETQYF. The base sequence is TGTGCCAGCAGCTCAGTGGGCGAGACCCAGTACTTC.